The 7 T cell receptor beta chains below come from one sample, sequenced in a study of blood T cell repertoires in COVID-19. TCRdb's copy holds only in-frame clones and misses some; the assay was immunoSEQ multiplex PCR. This sample has some 350,000 clones, with about 93% found just once. Sequencing used peripheral blood. These receptors originate from a woman aged 18 to 35 who had recovered from COVID-19.

The chain recombines TRBV9 with TRBJ2-2, with D perhaps matching TRBD1 (6 bases). V lost 2 bases and J 3 bases, leaving 11 bases between the germline ends. The CDR3 is 15 residues long. CDR1 SGDLS and CDR2 YYNGEE come from the germline V gene. Written as DNA, the CDR3 is TGTGCCAGCAGCGTCAGGGGAATGGACACCGGGGAGCTGTTTTTT. Translating it yields CASSVRGMDTGELFF.

The chain uses TRBV6-2 or TRBV6-3 and TRBJ2-7; D is undetermined. The CDR3 length is 13 residues. CDR1 and CDR2 from the germline V gene are MNHEY and SVGEGT. Trimming cost V 0 bases and J 5 bases, with 8 bases left between them. The CDR3 is CASSYSVGHEQYV. As DNA, the CDR3 is TGTGCCAGCAGTTACTCGGTGGGCCACGAGCAGTACGTC.

The chain uses TRBV11-3 and TRBJ2-7, with D perhaps TRBD2 (5 bases). This CDR3 region has 14 residues. Trimming removed 7 bases at V and 5 bases at J, with 18 bases between. CDR1 and CDR2 from the germline V gene are SGHNT and YENEEA. CDR3 loop: CASNTSLNFDEQYV. CDR3 bases: TGTGCCAGCAACACTAGTTTAAACTTCGACGAGCAGTACGTC.

The V call is TRBV5-4, the J call TRBJ2-3; no reliable D call. Germline V gene lookup returns CDR1 SGHNT and CDR2 YYREEE (reference sequence). With 4 bases removed from V and 2 bases from J, the gap between germline ends came to 11 bases. The CDR3 is made up of 14 amino acids. CDR3 DNA sequence: TGTGCCAGCAGCCTACCCCCTCCCACAGATACGCAGTATTTT. It encodes CASSLPPPTDTQYF. Variable domain in full (rest from reference TRBV5-4 and TRBJ2-3): ETGVTQSPTHLIKTRGQQVTLRCSSQSGHNTVSWYQQALGQGPQFIFQYYREEENGRGNFPPRFSGLQFPNYSSELNVNALELDDSALYLCASSLPPPTDTQYFGPGTRLTVL.

The J gene is TRBJ1-3, the V gene TRBV5-1; no reliable D call. Germline V gene sequence: CDR1 SGHRS, CDR2 YFSETQ. Trimming removed 4 bases from V and 0 bases from J, with 8 bases in between. The CDR3 has 14 amino acids. In DNA form, the CDR3 reads TGCGCCAGCAGCATGCGAGACTCTGGAAACACCATATATTTT. It codes for CASSMRDSGNTIYF.

This rearrangement joins TRBV19 to TRBJ1-1; 10 bases are shared with TRBD1. J gave up 5 bases and V 10 bases, and 7 bases lay outside the gene matches. The germline V gene has CDR1 LNHDA and CDR2 SQIVND (reference sequence). The length of the CDR3 is 13 residues. The CDR3 DNA follows: TGTGCCACCCGGGACAGGGGTCGGACTGAAGCTTTCTTT. Protein product: CATRDRGRTEAFF.

The chain carries TRBV2 and TRBJ2-4; perhaps TRBD2 as D (6 bases). Looked up from germline, CDR1 is SNHLY and CDR2 is FYNNEI. V lost 4 bases to trimming and J lost 1 base, with 11 bases between them. The CDR3 has 15 amino acids. The CDR3 is CASSAREWAKNIQYF. In DNA form, the CDR3 reads TGTGCCAGCAGTGCCCGGGAGTGGGCCAAAAACATTCAGTACTTC.